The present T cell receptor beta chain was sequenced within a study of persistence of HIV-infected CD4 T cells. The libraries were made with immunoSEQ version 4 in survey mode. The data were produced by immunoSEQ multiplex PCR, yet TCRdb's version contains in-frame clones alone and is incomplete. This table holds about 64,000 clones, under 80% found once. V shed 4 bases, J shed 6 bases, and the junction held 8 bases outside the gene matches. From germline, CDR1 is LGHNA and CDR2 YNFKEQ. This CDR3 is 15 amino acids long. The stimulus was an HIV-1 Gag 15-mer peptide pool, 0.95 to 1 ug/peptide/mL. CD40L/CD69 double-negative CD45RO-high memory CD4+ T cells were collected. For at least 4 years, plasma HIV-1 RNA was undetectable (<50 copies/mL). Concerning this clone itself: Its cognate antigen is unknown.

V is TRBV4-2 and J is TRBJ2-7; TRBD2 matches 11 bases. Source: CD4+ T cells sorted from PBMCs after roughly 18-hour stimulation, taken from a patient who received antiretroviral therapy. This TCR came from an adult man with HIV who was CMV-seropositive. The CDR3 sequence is CASSPGVAGGREQYF. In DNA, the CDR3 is TGTGCCAGCAGCCCCGGGGTAGCGGGGGGGCGCGAGCAGTACTTC.